The 6 T cell receptor beta chains given below trace back to one sample, sequenced in a study of blood T cell repertoires in COVID-19. The data were produced by immunoSEQ multiplex PCR, yet TCRdb's version contains in-frame clones alone and is incomplete. The repertoire consists of more than 300,000 clones, with more than 70% occurring once and the leading ten covering about 1.2%. Sequencing was performed on peripheral blood. These receptors all stem from a woman in her 50s with acute or convalescent COVID-19.

The genes are TRBV10-3 and TRBJ2-5, with D possibly TRBD2 on 6 matching bases. Germline CDR1 is ENHRY and CDR2 is SYGVKD. V lost 0 bases and J 2 bases, leaving 10 bases between the germline ends. This CDR3 is 15 amino acids long. CDR3 in amino acids: CAISESKGRQETQYF. The DNA for the CDR3 is TGTGCCATCAGTGAGTCGAAGGGGAGGCAAGAGACCCAGTACTTC.

This chain joins TRBV21-1 and TRBJ1-2; TRBD1 is the table's D call and was not checked against the DNA. TRBV21-1 is a pseudogene. The CDR3 extends over 18 amino acids. In DNA, the CDR3 is TGTGCCAGCAGCAACCTATACAGGGGGCGCCTGTTTAACCTTGGCTACACCTTC. Its protein product is CASSNLYRGRLFNLGYTF.

V usage is TRBV24-1 and J usage is TRBJ2-1; 11 nucleotides align to TRBD2. CDR3 size: 13 residues. V trimming: 4 bases; J trimming: 12 bases; junction bases outside the gene matches: 4. Germline V gene lookup returns CDR1 KGHDR and CDR2 SFDVKD. The CDR3 region is CATSEGLAAGQFF. CDR3 DNA sequence: TGTGCCACCAGTGAGGGACTAGCGGCCGGGCAGTTCTTC.

This clone was seen just once. This sequence joins TRBV9 and TRBJ2-1, with 10 bases that match TRBD2. The CDR3 extends over 18 amino acids. Per the germline V gene, CDR1 is SGDLS and CDR2 is YYNGEE. Losses at the gene ends were 1 base for V and 0 bases for J; bases not matched to a gene: 7. The chain's CDR3 is CASSVSAGGPLSYNEQFF. The CDR3 DNA reads as TGTGCCAGCAGCGTATCAGCGGGAGGGCCCCTCTCCTACAATGAGCAGTTCTTC.

The gene calls are TRBV29-1 and TRBJ1-1, with D hard to call. Germline lookup yields CDR1 SQVTM and CDR2 ANQGSEA. With 8 bases removed from V and 1 base from J, the gap between germline ends came to 5 bases. This CDR3 region has 10 residues. The CDR3 coding sequence is TGCAGCTTTCAGAACACTGAAGCTTTCTTT. Translated, it gives CSFQNTEAFF.

The J gene is TRBJ2-5, the V gene TRBV4-1; TRBD2 matches 8 bases. In germline, CDR1 is MGHRA, CDR2 YSYEKL. CDR3 length: 16 amino acids. V lost 0 bases to trimming and J lost 2 bases; unmatched junction nucleotides: 5. DNA of the CDR3: TGCGCCAGCAGCCAAGATCGTGGCGGGGGGCAAGAGACCCAGTACTTC. Translating gives CASSQDRGGGQETQYF.